The 22 T cell receptor beta chains listed next were all sequenced from one sample in a study of vaccination and CD4 T cells after COVID-19 (dated by TCRdb to the early 2020s). For these receptors, no antigen is known. Libraries were constructed by PCR. Sequencing used an Illumina iSeq 100. TCR sequencing of DNA from cultured CD4+ T cells used the Oncomine TCR Beta short-read assay at the Johns Hopkins FTIC core. In TCRdb, the public reads were trimmed at Q25 with fastp and aligned with MiXCR, with productive beta chains retained. Rows are unified per CDR3 protein, each entry keeping the most common DNA and genes. The sample table lists some 15,000 distinct CDR3 sequences, just over 20% of them with a count of one. Of the sample, around 12% is held by the ten largest clones. The sample's treatment or condition label is to be understood as: roughly ten-day PBMC culture with coronavirus spike peptide pools or control peptides (ViraFEST assay).

The source material was CD4+ T cells from blood, cultured in vitro, sampled before SARS-CoV-2 vaccination. All receptors come from a human donor who received a COVID-19 vaccine.

The chain links TRBV12-3 or TRBV12-4 to TRBJ2-5; 8 positions match TRBD2. CDR3 length equals 13 residues. V was clipped by 7 bases and J by 5 bases; unmatched bases: 6. The CDR3 sequence: CASTGGASETQYF. In DNA, the CDR3 is TGTGCCAGCACGGGGGGGGCCAGTGAGACCCAGTACTTC.

About this clonotype: One junction end disagrees with the germline gene, perhaps due to a read error. The genes are TRBV23-1 and TRBJ2-7; a weak D match, TRBD1 (6 bases). TRBV23-1 is classed as an ORF, of uncertain function. The CDR3 runs 16 residues. This CDR3 reads CASSQWIQGFSHEQYF. In nucleotides, the CDR3 is TGCGCCAGCAGTCAATGGATACAGGGTTTCTCCCACGAGCAGTACTTC.

The CDR3 loop is CASSPDQNSPLHF. The CDR3, as DNA: TGTGCCAGCAGCCCGGATCAAAATTCACCCCTCCACTTT. This chain joins TRBV12-3 or TRBV12-4 and TRBJ1-6; D gene uncertain. V was pared by 6 bases and J by 7 bases, with 10 bases between. The CDR3 has 13 amino acids.

By sample share, this clonotype is medium-sized. The chain uses TRBV20-1 and TRBJ1-2; D not resolved. Deletions cut 0 bases from V and 6 bases from J, with 5 bases between. Germline V gene sequence: CDR1 DFQATT, CDR2 SNEGSKA (reference sequence). The CDR3 has 11 amino acids. The CDR3 coding sequence is TGCAGTGCTAGAGAACGAAATGGCTACACCTTC. Amino acid sequence: CSARERNGYTF.

This clonotype was detected only a few times. The chain is built from TRBV6-5 and TRBJ2-5; D may be TRBD2 (5 bases). The germline V and J ends were trimmed by 0 bases and 1 base, with 9 bases remaining between them. The CDR3 contains 15 residues. Looked up from germline, CDR1 is MNHEY and CDR2 is SVGAGI. In nucleotides, the CDR3 is TGTGCCAGCAGTTACTCGATCGGGGTCCAAGAGACCCAGTACTTC. It is translated as CASSYSIGVQETQYF.

Within the sample, this clonotype is medium-sized (0.01 to 0.1%). The rearrangement joins TRBV27 to TRBJ1-2; 9 bases are a match to TRBD1. There are 11 residues in the CDR3. The germline V gene encodes CDR1 MNHEY and CDR2 SMNVEV (reference sequence). CDR3 sequence reads: CAGTGNYGYTF. The CDR3 DNA sequence: TGTGCGGGGACAGGGAACTATGGCTACACCTTC.

This clonotype occurred a few times. The chain combines TRBV9 with TRBJ1-6, with 10 bases identical to TRBD1. Germline values: CDR1 SGDLS, CDR2 YYNGEE. V was clipped by 4 bases and J by 7 bases; unmatched bases: 17. The CDR3 runs 19 residues. CDR3 bases: TGTGCCAGCAGCCCGGACAGGGGGGGACGACCAATGGAGAATTCACCCCTCCACTTT. Its protein product is CASSPDRGGRPMENSPLHF.

V and J are TRBV4-1 and TRBJ1-5; perhaps TRBD1 as D (6 bases). This CDR3 is built from 15 residues. Germline V gene data show CDR1 as MGHRA and CDR2 as YSYEKL. V dropped 3 bases and J dropped 1 base, with 10 bases sitting between them. The CDR3 region has the DNA TGCGCCAGCAGCCACGTAGGACAGAGCAATCAGCCCCAGCATTTT. Translated: CASSHVGQSNQPQHF.

This clonotype was seen a handful of times. This sequence joins TRBV20-1 and TRBJ2-1, with TRBD2 identical over 8 bases. V shed 2 bases, J shed 5 bases, and the junction held 8 bases outside the gene matches. This CDR3 is 15 amino acids long. Germline CDR1 reads DFQATT; CDR2 reads SNEGSKA (reference sequence). This chain's CDR3 is CSARSGAGVHNEQFF. The CDR3 bases are TGCAGTGCTAGATCAGGAGCGGGGGTTCACAATGAGCAGTTCTTC.

This clonotype was found once. The chain combines TRBV7-8 with TRBJ2-3, with 10 positions matching TRBD2. Germline CDR1 is SGHVS and CDR2 is FQNEAQ. Trimming took 1 base from V and 4 from J; bases not matched to a gene: 5. The length of the CDR3 is 16 residues. For the CDR3, the DNA is TGTGCCAGCAGCTTAGTAGGAGCGGGGGGGTCAGATACGCAGTATTTT. This translates into CASSLVGAGGSDTQYF.

V gene TRBV5-1 combines with J gene TRBJ1-6, with 8 nucleotides matching TRBD1. V lost 5 bases and J lost 5; bases outside the gene matches: 6. The CDR3 is 15 amino acids. Germline V gene lookup returns CDR1 SGHRS and CDR2 YFSETQ. The CDR3 nucleotides read TGCGCCAGCAGTATACAGGGGGACAATAATTCACCCCTCCACTTT. Translated: CASSIQGDNNSPLHF.

The CDR3 DNA reads TGTGCTAGTGGAGGGACCGAACTGGGCCCTCAGCATTTT. The encoded protein is CASGGTELGPQHF. The V and J genes are TRBV12-5 and TRBJ1-5; TRBD1 is a possible D gene (5 bases). CDR3 length equals 13 residues. V was cut by 6 bases and J by 13 bases, with 19 bases left in between. Looked up from germline, CDR1 is LGHNT and CDR2 is FRNRAP.

The V call is TRBV12-3 or TRBV12-4, the J call TRBJ2-5; 10 bases agree with TRBD1. CDR3 size: 20 residues. After removal of 5 bases from V and 1 base from J, the junction contained 19 bases not matched to a gene. As DNA, the CDR3 is TGTGCCAGCAGTCTAACCTACCCGGGACAGGGGCGGCGAGGCCAAGAGACCCAGTACTTC. This encodes CASSLTYPGQGRRGQETQYF.

This clonotype was detected a few times. This chain joins TRBV6-2 or TRBV6-3 and TRBJ2-7; D not resolved. In germline, CDR1 is MNHEY, CDR2 SVGEGT. The CDR3 sequence is 14 residues long. V was trimmed by 8 bases and J by 4 bases, leaving 18 bases between them. The CDR3 DNA is TGTGCCAGCTGTCAGGCGGACGGCCGATACGAGCAGTACTTC. It codes for CASCQADGRYEQYF.

A few counts support this clonotype. The V call is TRBV11-3, the J call TRBJ2-3, with a possible D match to TRBD1 (6 bases). The CDR3 spans 13 residues. V lost 1 base to trimming and J lost 5 bases, with 7 bases between them. Germline lookup yields CDR1 SGHNT and CDR2 YENEEA. CDR3 sequence: CASSLGGQDTQYF. CDR3 DNA: TGTGCCAGCAGCTTAGGGGGGCAAGATACGCAGTATTTT.

This clonotype was picked up a small number of times. The chain recombines TRBV5-1 with TRBJ2-5; no clear D. This CDR3 is built from 16 residues. Per germline, CDR1 SGHRS and CDR2 YFSETQ. Trimming took off 2 bases at V and 0 bases at J, with 14 bases between the two ends. The CDR3 nucleotides read TGCGCCAGCAGCTTTGGCTCAACAAGGTACCAAGAGACCCAGTACTTC. This sequence encodes CASSFGSTRYQETQYF.

Relative to its sample, this clonotype is medium-sized. The chain links TRBV24-1 to TRBJ1-5; D is undetermined. The CDR3 sequence is 15 residues long. Between the trimmed V and J ends, which lost 5 bases and 0 bases, there was a span of 10 bases. The V gene's germline CDR1 is KGHDR and CDR2 SFDVKD. The CDR3 is CATSGPGLSNQPQHF. The DNA of the CDR3 is TGTGCCACCAGTGGGCCGGGTCTTAGCAATCAGCCCCAGCATTTT.

The J gene is TRBJ1-5, the V gene TRBV19; 8 bases match TRBD1. V shed 3 bases, J shed 0 bases, and the junction held 10 bases outside the gene matches. Germline CDR1 and CDR2: LNHDA and SQIVND (reference sequence). The CDR3 is 18 amino acids. For the CDR3, the DNA is TGTGCCAGTAGTATGGGCACAGGGGGATCATATAGCAATCAGCCCCAGCATTTT. This gives the protein CASSMGTGGSYSNQPQHF.

The chain has TRBV5-4 and TRBJ1-2; 9 bases match TRBD1. Germline V lookup: CDR1 SGHNT, CDR2 YYREEE (reference sequence). The length of the CDR3 is 16 residues. V dropped 3 bases and J dropped 4; count of bases not matched to a gene: 10. CDR3 sequence: CASSSGGQGGFYGYTF. CDR3 DNA: TGTGCCAGCAGCTCCGGGGGACAGGGAGGTTTCTATGGCTACACCTTC.

V and J are TRBV7-9 and TRBJ1-3, with D perhaps TRBD1 (6 bases). The germline V gene has CDR1 SEHNR and CDR2 FQNEAQ (reference sequence). This CDR3 is built from 18 residues. The V end lost 6 bases, the J end lost 1 base, and 22 bases lay between the germline ends. The CDR3 coding sequence is TGTGCCAGCAGTCCACGCATGCCCGGGGGGCAGTCTGGAAACACCATATATTTT. This codes for CASSPRMPGGQSGNTIYF.

V gene TRBV6-1 combines with J gene TRBJ2-1, with 13 positions matching TRBD2. The germline CDR1 and CDR2 sequences are MNHNS and SASEGT. V lost 4 bases, J lost 0 bases, and 6 bases stayed unmatched. This CDR3 has 18 amino acids. The CDR3 sequence is CASSGGLAGWSSYNEQFF. The CDR3, as DNA: TGTGCCAGCAGTGGGGGACTAGCGGGGTGGAGCTCCTACAATGAGCAGTTCTTC.

This chain uses TRBV11-3 with TRBJ2-5, with TRBD1 as a possible D gene (6 bases). Germline V gene lookup returns CDR1 SGHNT and CDR2 YENEEA. The germline V and J ends were trimmed by 5 bases and 1 base, with 14 bases remaining between them. This CDR3 has 15 residues. Here the CDR3 reads CASSPTQGSQETQYF. The DNA for the CDR3 is TGTGCCAGCAGCCCGACACAGGGAAGCCAAGAGACCCAGTACTTC.